This T cell receptor beta chain comes out of a study of blood T cell repertoires in COVID-19. Study overall: T cells, B-cell-depleted T cells, or PBMCs supplied cDNA or gDNA.

Self-reported history from a screening survey and questionnaire set each donor's cohort. It was within 2 weeks before study entry that exposed participants met a COVID-19 case. In the original workflow: Using reference gene primer amplification, nucleated cell counts were estimated. This table comes from immunoSEQ multiplex PCR, and its TCRdb copy is limited to in-frame clones, with some not included. V and J calls and clone size are copied from that table; D and trimming were computed from the DNA. The data hold 350,000 to 500,000 clones, with 88% observed a single time. V was cut by 2 bases and J by 0 bases, with 6 bases left in between. The germline CDR1 and CDR2 sequences are SGHTA and FQGTGA. This CDR3 region has 14 residues.

The gene calls are TRBV7-3 and TRBJ2-3; no clear D. This receptor was identified in a woman aged 18-29 years who had been exposed to COVID-19. The sequencing sample was made of PBMCs or T cells enriched from blood (not recorded which). Written as DNA, the CDR3 is TGTGCCAGCAGCTTACTACCCAGCACAGATACGCAGTATTTT. It translates to CASSLLPSTDTQYF.